Below are 9 T cell receptor beta chains sequenced from a single sample in a study of blood T cell repertoires in COVID-19. Measured with immunoSEQ multiplex PCR; TCRdb has only the in-frame clones, and not every one. The table includes around 100,000 clones, more than 70% detected once. Source material: peripheral blood. The receptors were sampled from a woman in her sixties or seventies with COVID-19, enrolled during active disease.

The chain uses TRBV4-3 and TRBJ1-5, with D tentatively TRBD1 (6 bases). Between the trimmed V and J ends, which lost 4 bases and 1 base, there was a span of 11 bases. The CDR3 consists of 15 residues. Germline V CDR1 and CDR2: LGHNA, YSLEER. The CDR3 DNA is TGCGCCAGCAGCCCTGACGGACAGAGCAATCAGCCCCAGCATTTT. Protein: CASSPDGQSNQPQHF.

The gene calls are TRBV12-3 or TRBV12-4 and TRBJ1-2; maybe TRBD1 (5 bases). V lost 6 bases to trimming and J lost 5 bases, with 13 bases between them. The CDR3 sequence is 13 residues long. The CDR3 here is CASRRDFGYGYTF. The CDR3 region has the DNA TGTGCCAGCAGGAGGGACTTCGGGTATGGCTACACCTTC.

The chain joins TRBV24-1 to TRBJ1-5; D gene unclear. The CDR3 consists of 14 residues. Germline V gene lookup returns CDR1 KGHDR and CDR2 SFDVKD. Trimming took 1 base from V and 1 from J, leaving 4 bases between them. This chain's CDR3 is CATSDFGSNQPQHF. Written as DNA, the CDR3 is TGTGCCACCAGTGATTTTGGCAGCAATCAGCCCCAGCATTTT.

CDR3 DNA: TGTGCCAGCAGCGTAGGTGGGGCCTTGAGTAATGTGGGAGGCTACACCTTC. It is translated as CASSVGGALSNVGGYTF. This chain joins TRBV9 and TRBJ1-2, with D maybe TRBD1 (5 bases). Trimming cost V 0 bases and J 8 bases, with 23 bases left between them. The length of the CDR3 is 17 residues. Per germline, CDR1 SGDLS and CDR2 YYNGEE.

The chain employs TRBV10-2 and TRBJ1-1; the D gene is possibly TRBD1 (5 bases). Trimming shortened V by 7 bases and J by 2 bases, and 11 bases separated the two germline ends. CDR1 is WSHSY, CDR2 SAAADI, per germline. The CDR3 has 13 residues. The CDR3 nucleotides read TGCGCCAGCACGGACGACAGCAACACTGAAGCTTTCTTT. It specifies CASTDDSNTEAFF.

The chain couples TRBV19 to TRBJ2-6; unclear D gene. The V end lost 3 bases, the J end lost 0 bases, and 18 bases lay between the germline ends. Per germline, CDR1 LNHDA and CDR2 SQIVND (reference sequence). The length of the CDR3 is 19 residues. This chain's CDR3 is CASSIRVTALYSGANVLTF. The CDR3 DNA reads TGTGCCAGTAGTATTCGGGTTACCGCTTTATACTCTGGGGCCAACGTCCTGACTTTC.

This clone was seen more than once but under ten times. The chain uses TRBV18 and TRBJ1-2, with D perhaps TRBD1 (6 bases). Germline loops: CDR1 KGHSH, CDR2 LQKENI. V lost 3 bases, J lost 6 bases, and 14 bases lay in between. This CDR3 region has 14 residues. The CDR3 reads CASSPSGTTDGYTF. For the CDR3, the DNA is TGTGCCAGCTCACCTTCGGGGACAACGGATGGCTACACCTTC.

J is TRBJ2-2 and V is TRBV6-2 or TRBV6-3; tentatively, D is TRBD2 (6 bases). The V gene lost 3 bases and the J gene lost 1 base, with 9 bases spanning the gap. Germline-derived CDR1 and CDR2 are MNHEY and SVGEGT. CDR3 length: 15 amino acids. CDR3 sequence: CASSYPAGNTGELFF. CDR3 nucleotides: TGTGCCAGCAGTTATCCAGCGGGGAACACCGGGGAGCTGTTTTTT.

V gene TRBV7-8 combines with J gene TRBJ2-5; 9 bases line up with TRBD1. The CDR3 is 15 amino acids. In germline, CDR1 is SGHVS, CDR2 FQNEAQ. The V and J ends lost 1 base and 5 bases, in that order; junction bases with no gene match: 5. CDR3 in amino acids: CASSLGTGEGETQYF. The CDR3 DNA follows: TGTGCCAGCAGCTTAGGGACAGGGGAGGGTGAGACCCAGTACTTC.